Shown below are 22 T cell receptor beta chains from a single sample sequenced in a study of cytomegalovirus exposure and HLA in healthy donors. Clones were read by immunoSEQ multiplex PCR, and TCRdb kept only the in-frame ones, dropping some. The sample contains fewer than 400,000 clones, 80% to 90% of which appear only once. The sample consisted of PBMCs. Receptors were obtained from a young woman in good health and CMV-seronegative.

The J gene is TRBJ2-2, the V gene TRBV2, with D unresolved. V dropped 7 bases and J dropped 1 base, with 10 bases sitting between them. CDR3 length: 14 residues. CDR1 is SNHLY, CDR2 FYNNEI, per germline. CDR3 sequence (DNA): TGTGCCAGCATGGAGTCTAGGAACACCGGGGAGCTGTTTTTT. Its protein product is CASMESRNTGELFF.

The chain combines TRBV28 with TRBJ2-7; TRBD1 is a possible D gene (6 bases). CDR3 length equals 15 residues. Germline CDR1 MDHEN, CDR2 SYDVKM. The germline V and J ends were trimmed by 8 bases and 2 bases, with 19 bases remaining between them. Written as DNA, the CDR3 is TGTGCCAGCCTAGGAAATCCAGGGGTACCCTACGAGCAGTACTTC. Its translation is CASLGNPGVPYEQYF.

In its sample, this clone was seen once. The rearrangement uses TRBV19 and TRBJ2-2, with D possibly TRBD1 on 5 matching bases. The CDR3 runs to 15 residues. The germline V gene encodes CDR1 LNHDA and CDR2 SQIVND (reference sequence). Trimming cost V 6 bases and J 5 bases, with 16 bases left between them. Here the CDR3 DNA reads TGTGCCAGTAGGTCGGAGCAGGGCCCGACCGGGGAGCTGTTTTTT. It specifies CASRSEQGPTGELFF.

The J gene is TRBJ2-1, the V gene TRBV6-6; a possible D gene is TRBD2 (5 bases). Germline V gene data show CDR1 as MNHNY and CDR2 as SVGAGI (reference sequence). The V gene lost 8 bases and the J gene lost 4 bases, with 12 bases spanning the gap. The CDR3 spans 13 residues. The CDR3 DNA sequence: TGTGCCAGCCTCCTCAGAGGGTACAATGAGCAGTTCTTC. Its protein is CASLLRGYNEQFF.

This clone was counted between two and nine times. The chain carries TRBV9 and TRBJ2-1; 13 bases agree with TRBD2. Germline assignment: CDR1 SGDLS and CDR2 YYNGEE. V lost 3 bases, J lost 10 bases, and 10 bases stayed unmatched. The CDR3 is made up of 16 amino acids. The CDR3 protein is CASSEGLAGRGLEQFF. The CDR3 DNA is TGTGCCAGCAGCGAGGGACTAGCGGGACGTGGATTGGAGCAGTTCTTC. Filled out from reference TRBV9 and TRBJ2-1, the complete variable domain reads DSGVTQTPKHLITATGQRVTLRCSPRSGDLSVYWYQQSLDQGLQFLIQYYNGEERAKGNILERFSAQQFPDLHSELNLSSLELGDSALYFCASSEGLAGRGLEQFFGPGTRLTVL.

This clone has only one observation. J is TRBJ1-2 and V is TRBV5-1, with 7 bases aligning to TRBD1. CDR3 length: 15 residues. Germline lookup yields CDR1 SGHRS and CDR2 YFSETQ. V lost 4 bases, J lost 8 bases, and 14 bases stayed unmatched. This CDR3 is CASSPRNGQEEGYTF. In nucleotides, the CDR3 is TGCGCCAGCAGCCCGCGCAATGGACAGGAAGAGGGCTACACCTTC.

This clone has more than one count but fewer than ten. The chain uses TRBV5-4 and TRBJ1-2; 7 bases are a match to TRBD1. V was clipped by 0 bases and J by 4 bases; unmatched bases: 6. Per the germline V gene, CDR1 is SGHNT and CDR2 is YYREEE (reference sequence). This CDR3 spans 15 amino acids. CDR3 nucleotide sequence: TGTGCCAGCAGCTTGGCAGGGGGATCGGGCTATGGCTACACCTTC. This codes for CASSLAGGSGYGYTF.

The chain links TRBV5-6 to TRBJ2-1; the match to TRBD1 covers 7 bases. V trimming: 2 bases; J trimming: 5 bases; junction bases outside the gene matches: 7. Germline CDR1 SGHDT, CDR2 YYEEEE. The CDR3 sequence is 15 residues long. CDR3: CASSFLGQLDNEQFF. Written as DNA, the CDR3 is TGTGCCAGCAGCTTTTTGGGACAGCTTGACAATGAGCAGTTCTTC.

This clone appeared a single time. A read error may account for a junction end that differs from germline. The V call is TRBV7-7, the J call TRBJ2-1, with a possible D match to TRBD2 (6 bases). Germline V gene lookup returns CDR1 SSHAT and CDR2 FNYEAQ (reference sequence). The CDR3 covers 16 residues. The CDR3 sequence: CASSPGWAGTYNEQFF. The CDR3 DNA reads TGTGCTAGCAGCCCCGGCTGGGCGGGGACCTACAATGAGCAGTTCTTC.

The chain joins TRBV27 to TRBJ2-1, with TRBD2 matching 8 bases. CDR3 length: 17 amino acids. Germline CDR1 is MNHEY and CDR2 is SMNVEV (reference sequence). The J segment lost 6 bases and the V segment lost 0 bases, leaving 10 bases of the junction unmatched. CDR3 protein: CASSLSVSGMVSNEQFF. CDR3 bases: TGTGCCAGCAGTTTATCCGTTAGCGGGATGGTGTCCAATGAGCAGTTCTTC.

The chain couples TRBV19 to TRBJ1-5; D is ambiguous. The CDR3 length is 13 residues. Between the trimmed V and J ends, which lost 3 bases and 7 bases, there was a span of 10 bases. CDR1 LNHDA and CDR2 SQIVND come from the germline V gene (reference sequence). The CDR3 coding sequence is TGTGCCAGTAGTATCGCGGCGGGGCAGCCCCAGCATTTT. Its translation is CASSIAAGQPQHF. The full variable domain, in which reference TRBV19 and TRBJ1-5 provide the parts outside the CDR3, is DGGITQSPKYLFRKEGQNVTLSCEQNLNHDAMYWYRQDPGQGLRLIYYSQIVNDFQKGDIAEGYSVSREKKESFPLTVTSAQKNPTAFYLCASSIAAGQPQHFGDGTRLSIL.

The gene calls are TRBV27 and TRBJ2-7, with TRBD1 matching 7 bases. The CDR3 has 12 residues. Germline V gene data show CDR1 as MNHEY and CDR2 as SMNVEV (reference sequence). The ends lost 11 bases at V and 3 bases at J; junction bases unmatched: 7. The CDR3 bases are TGTGCCTCCGGACAGGCCTTCTACGAGCAGTACTTC. Encoded protein: CASGQAFYEQYF.

J is TRBJ1-1 and V is TRBV5-1, with D perhaps TRBD1 (5 bases). Trimming removed 0 bases at V and 2 bases at J, with 17 bases between. The germline V gene encodes CDR1 SGHRS and CDR2 YFSETQ. The CDR3 has 17 amino acids. The CDR3 coding sequence is TGCGCCAGCAGCTTGGATGGGGGGTTCTGGGGAAACACTGAAGCTTTCTTT. It translates to CASSLDGGFWGNTEAFF.

The V and J genes are TRBV5-5 and TRBJ2-3; TRBD1 aligns across 8 bases. V lost 4 bases to trimming and J lost 0 bases; unmatched junction nucleotides: 4. The CDR3 totals 15 residues. Germline lookup yields CDR1 SGHKS and CDR2 YYEKEE (reference sequence). CDR3 in amino acids: CASSRGQGSTDTQYF. In DNA, the CDR3 is TGTGCCAGCAGCAGAGGACAGGGAAGCACAGATACGCAGTATTTT.

This rearrangement joins TRBV4-2 to TRBJ2-1, with 12 bases matching TRBD2. With V trimmed by 7 bases and J by 7 bases, 8 bases remained unmatched. Germline V gene data show CDR1 as LGHNA and CDR2 as YNFKEQ. The CDR3 extends over 15 amino acids. The CDR3 nucleotides are TGTGCCAGCACCTCACCCGGACTAGCGGGGAATGAGCAGTTCTTC. It translates to CASTSPGLAGNEQFF.

The genes are TRBV7-9 and TRBJ1-5, with D possibly being TRBD1 (6 bases). The CDR3 spans 15 residues. The germline gives CDR1 SEHNR, CDR2 FQNEAQ (reference sequence). Trimming pared 4 bases from V and 3 bases from J, leaving 13 bases between. Written as DNA, the CDR3 is TGTGCCAGCAGCTCGTACAGGGAGCTCAATCAGCCCCAGCATTTT. Encoded protein: CASSSYRELNQPQHF.

The J gene is TRBJ2-1, the V gene TRBV12-5, with D perhaps TRBD2 (7 bases). Germline lookup yields CDR1 LGHNT and CDR2 FRNRAP. The CDR3 is 16 residues long. Trimming left V 3 bases short and J 2 bases short, with 14 bases between. The CDR3 is CASGLVGGLPYNEQFF. The CDR3 nucleotides read TGTGCTAGTGGTTTAGTGGGGGGGCTGCCCTACAATGAGCAGTTCTTC.

Only a few counts were recorded for this clone. This sequence joins TRBV10-3 and TRBJ1-1; no definite D call. CDR1 is ENHRY and CDR2 is SYGVKD in the germline V gene. CDR3 length: 12 amino acids. CDR3 in amino acids: CAASPGITEAFF. The CDR3 DNA sequence: TGTGCTGCAAGCCCGGGAATCACTGAAGCTTTCTTT.

This chain connects TRBV11-3 to TRBJ2-3; TRBD2 aligns across 8 bases. Per germline, CDR1 SGHNT and CDR2 YENEEA. CDR3 length equals 13 residues. The V gene end was trimmed by 5 bases and the J gene end by 4 bases; junction bases not matched to a gene: 2. The DNA of the CDR3 is TGTGCCAGCAGCCTGGGACTAGCAGATACGCAGTATTTT. It encodes CASSLGLADTQYF.

In its sample, this clone was seen a few times. V gene TRBV4-1 combines with J gene TRBJ1-1; no clear D gene. This CDR3 has 14 amino acids. Germline V gene data show CDR1 as MGHRA and CDR2 as YSYEKL. With 1 base removed from V and 0 bases from J, the gap between germline ends came to 6 bases. The CDR3 loop is CASSQVGMNTEAFF. In DNA, the CDR3 is TGCGCCAGCAGCCAAGTCGGGATGAACACTGAAGCTTTCTTT.

The V gene is TRBV7-9, the J gene TRBJ2-7, with TRBD2 identical over 7 bases. Germline V gene lookup returns CDR1 SEHNR and CDR2 FQNEAQ (reference sequence). The junction had 3 bases not matched to a gene; V was cut back by 1 base and J by 3 bases. The CDR3 extends over 14 amino acids. CDR3 sequence (DNA): TGTGCCAGCAGCTTAGTTTCTAGCGGCTACGAGCAGTACTTC. Its protein is CASSLVSSGYEQYF.

This chain links TRBV6-6 with TRBJ2-5; TRBD2 matches 8 bases. This CDR3 comprises 16 residues. The V and J ends lost 2 bases and 1 base, in that order; junction bases with no gene match: 6. Germline lookup yields CDR1 MNHNY and CDR2 SVGAGI (reference sequence). As DNA, the CDR3 is TGTGCCAGCAGTTACGGGGCGGGAGGCCCCCAAGAGACCCAGTACTTC. Its translation: CASSYGAGGPQETQYF.